The rows below give T cell receptor beta chains drawn from one sample of a study of cytomegalovirus exposure and HLA in healthy donors. Only in-frame clones appear in the TCRdb table, and some are missing; sequencing was by immunoSEQ multiplex PCR. The table has approximately 71,000 clones, around 93% seen once. Sequencing input: PBMCs. The source of these receptors is a man aged 18-30 years in good health and CMV-seronegative. The CDR3 runs from the conserved cysteine through the conserved F or W. D genes are given only for firm matches. Where a row states a size, it is once, few, many or the class of an expanded clone; other rows omit it.

v_gene: TRBV7-2; abundance: .; d_gene: TRBD2; j_gene: TRBJ2-1; CDR3nt: TGTGCCAGCAGCTACGGACTAGCGGGTAATAATGAGCAGTTCTTC; CDR3aa: CASSYGLAGNNEQFF
v_gene: TRBV27; abundance: .; d_gene: .; j_gene: TRBJ2-2; CDR3nt: TGTGCCAGCAGTTTAATAGCGGTTAACACCGGGGAGCTGTTTTTT; CDR3aa: CASSLIAVNTGELFF
v_gene: TRBV7-2; abundance: .; d_gene: .; j_gene: TRBJ1-5; CDR3nt: TGTGCCAGCAGCTTAGCTCGCAGGCCGGATCAGCCCCAGCATTTT; CDR3aa: CASSLARRPDQPQHF
v_gene: TRBV28; abundance: .; d_gene: .; j_gene: TRBJ2-7; CDR3nt: TGTGCCAGCTTTCACTTGCGGGATGGCGACGAGCAGTACTTC; CDR3aa: CASFHLRDGDEQYF
v_gene: TRBV5-6; abundance: .; d_gene: TRBD1; j_gene: TRBJ2-3; CDR3nt: TGTGCCAGCAGCGACAGGGTCACAGATACGCAGTATTTT; CDR3aa: CASSDRVTDTQYF
v_gene: TRBV4-3; abundance: .; d_gene: TRBD1; j_gene: TRBJ1-4; CDR3nt: TGCGCCAGCAGCCAACCCGGACAGGGCCCGGAAAAACTGTTTTTT; CDR3aa: CASSQPGQGPEKLFF
v_gene: TRBV6-5; abundance: .; d_gene: .; j_gene: TRBJ2-7; CDR3nt: TGTGCCAGCAGTTACAGAGACAGAGACTACGAGCAGTACTTC; CDR3aa: CASSYRDRDYEQYF
v_gene: TRBV7-3; abundance: .; d_gene: .; j_gene: TRBJ2-3; CDR3nt: TGTGCCAGCAGCCCCTTAGGCGGGTCCTTCTCGGATACGCAGTATTTT; CDR3aa: CASSPLGGSFSDTQYF
v_gene: TRBV7-3; abundance: .; d_gene: TRBD2; j_gene: TRBJ2-7; CDR3nt: TGTGCCAGCAGTCCTCGACTAGCGGGAGGAGGCGAGCAGTACTTC; CDR3aa: CASSPRLAGGGEQYF
v_gene: TRBV2; abundance: .; d_gene: .; j_gene: TRBJ2-2; CDR3nt: TGTGCCAGCAGCCAAGGGGGATACACCGGGGAGCTGTTTTTT; CDR3aa: CASSQGGYTGELFF
v_gene: TRBV28; abundance: .; d_gene: .; j_gene: TRBJ2-7; CDR3nt: TGTGCCAGCAGTTTACCTCGGAGGGAGCAGTACTTC; CDR3aa: CASSLPRREQYF
v_gene: TRBV5-6; abundance: .; d_gene: .; j_gene: TRBJ2-7; CDR3nt: TGTGCCAGCAGCTTGTTACAGGTCTTCTCCTACGAGCAGTACTTC; CDR3aa: CASSLLQVFSYEQYF
v_gene: TRBV2; abundance: .; d_gene: TRBD2; j_gene: TRBJ2-2; CDR3nt: TGTGCCAGCAACCGAGCGGGAGCGAACACCGGGGAGCTGTTTTTT; CDR3aa: CASNRAGANTGELFF
v_gene: TRBV2; abundance: once; d_gene: TRBD2; j_gene: TRBJ2-1; CDR3nt: TGTGCCAGCAGTGACCCTAGCGGGAGGGCCATCAACAATGAGCAGTTCTTC; CDR3aa: CASSDPSGRAINNEQFF
v_gene: TRBV10-2; abundance: .; d_gene: .; j_gene: TRBJ1-1; CDR3nt: TGCGCCAGCAGTGGGCTCACTGAAGCTTTCTTT; CDR3aa: CASSGLTEAFF
v_gene: TRBV27; abundance: .; d_gene: .; j_gene: TRBJ2-7; CDR3nt: TGTGCCAGCAGTTTTGTCGGGTTCTACGAGCAGTACTTC; CDR3aa: CASSFVGFYEQYF
v_gene: TRBV7-2; abundance: .; d_gene: TRBD1; j_gene: TRBJ1-2; CDR3nt: TGTGCCAGCAGCCCCAACAGGGGCGCCACCTATGGCTACACCTTC; CDR3aa: CASSPNRGATYGYTF